The sequence of this T cell receptor beta chain was determined in a study of T-cell reconstitution after alpha-beta-depleted transplantation in children. Whole-study findings and limits: From surviving recipient T cells and thymic progenitors came the high day-60 TCRbeta diversity observed in some patients. Alpha-beta T cells present about two months after transplant were reported to originate from several hundred expanded graft clones. At one year after transplant, newly produced T cells mostly accounted for T-cell counts and diversity.

Deletions cut 6 bases from V and 7 bases from J, with 15 bases between. Germline V CDR1 and CDR2: DFQATT, SNEGSKA (reference sequence). The CDR3 length is 12 residues. During its preparation, the TCRbeta library received unique molecular identifiers. TCRdb analysed the PCR reads with MiXCR anew, one entry per CDR3 protein. The sample records about 260,000 distinct CDR3 sequences, around 10% being singletons. This clonotype was counted at least ten times. The antigen is not known. This clonotype was sampled from a male patient between 2 and 15 years old who had a stem cell transplant for chronic granulomatous disease, so the T cells may come from the graft donor. Material: peripheral blood, obtained 180 days after TCRalphabeta/CD19-depleted stem cell transplant. The chain couples TRBV20-1 to TRBJ2-5; D is possibly TRBD2 (6 bases). CDR3 sequence: CSATTRFGTQYF. The CDR3 DNA reads as TGCAGTGCCACGACTAGGTTCGGGACCCAGTACTTC.